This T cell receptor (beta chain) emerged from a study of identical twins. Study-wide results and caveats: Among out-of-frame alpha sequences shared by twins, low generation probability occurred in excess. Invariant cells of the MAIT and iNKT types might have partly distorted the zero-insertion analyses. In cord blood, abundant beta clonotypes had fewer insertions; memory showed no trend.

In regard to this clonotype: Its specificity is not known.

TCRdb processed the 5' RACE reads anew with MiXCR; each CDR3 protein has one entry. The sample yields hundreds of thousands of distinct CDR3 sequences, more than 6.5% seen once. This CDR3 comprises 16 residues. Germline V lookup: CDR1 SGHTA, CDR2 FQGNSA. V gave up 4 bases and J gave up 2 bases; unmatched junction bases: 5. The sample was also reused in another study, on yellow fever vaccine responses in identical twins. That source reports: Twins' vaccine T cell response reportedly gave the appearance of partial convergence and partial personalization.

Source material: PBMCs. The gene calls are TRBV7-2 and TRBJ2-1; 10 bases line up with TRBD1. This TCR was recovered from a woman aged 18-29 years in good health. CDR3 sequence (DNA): TGTGCCAGCAGCTCCTCCGGGACAGGGGCCTACAATGAGCAGTTCTTC. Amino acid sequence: CASSSSGTGAYNEQFF.